This TCR beta chain was obtained from a study of T cell changes during pregnancy in multiple sclerosis. The CDR3 totals 14 residues. After removal of 3 bases from V and 6 bases from J, the junction contained 2 bases not matched to a gene. Germline values: CDR1 MRHNA, CDR2 SNTAGT. Clones were sequenced by immunoSEQ multiplex PCR, and TCRdb holds only the in-frame ones, with some missing. The sample has approximately 71,000 clones, more than 90% seen once. The chain uses TRBV6-4 and TRBJ2-2; the match to TRBD2 covers 9 bases. Sequenced here: peripheral blood, sampled in the third trimester of pregnancy. This TCR came from a female donor with multiple sclerosis, enrolled in a pregnancy study. Here the CDR3 DNA reads TGTGCCAGCAGTGAGCGGGAGGGCCCCGGGGAGCTGTTTTTT. Translated, it gives CASSEREGPGELFF.